The 8 T cell receptor beta chains below all came from one sample that was sequenced in a study of cytomegalovirus exposure and HLA in healthy donors. Both 60 Vbeta primers and 13 Jbeta primers went into the PCR. The data were produced by immunoSEQ multiplex PCR, yet TCRdb's version contains in-frame clones alone and is incomplete. The sample lists over 120,000 clones, approximately 80% seen once, with about 2.4% in the top ten. Source material: PBMCs. These receptors all stem from a woman aged 18-30 years in good health and CMV-seropositive.

This clone occurred once. The chain carries TRBV25-1 and TRBJ1-2, with a weak D call TRBD1 (5 bases). The V gene's germline CDR1 is MGHDK and CDR2 SYGVNS. The CDR3 length is 12 residues. V was cut by 5 bases and J by 7 bases, with 11 bases left in between. The CDR3 is CASSSRTFGYTF. For the CDR3, the DNA is TGTGCCAGCAGTTCTCGGACATTTGGCTACACCTTC.

The chain carries TRBV7-2 and TRBJ2-5, with TRBD2 identical over 11 bases. There are 16 residues in the CDR3. Germline V gene lookup returns CDR1 SGHTA and CDR2 FQGNSA. Trimming cost V 5 bases and J 7 bases; bases outside gene matches: 12. This CDR3 is CASSRTSGRSQGTQYF. CDR3 sequence (DNA): TGTGCCAGCAGCCGGACTAGCGGGCGATCCCAGGGGACCCAGTACTTC. The full variable domain, completed using reference TRBV7-2 and TRBJ2-5, is GAGVSQSPSNKVTEKGKDVELRCDPISGHTALYWYRQSLGQGLEFLIYFQGNSAPDKSGLPSDRFSAERTGGSVSTLTIQRTQQEDSAVYLCASSRTSGRSQGTQYFGPGTRLLVL.

The chain couples TRBV18 to TRBJ2-7; TRBD1 matches at 11 bases. Germline V lookup: CDR1 KGHSH, CDR2 LQKENI. This CDR3 is 15 amino acids long. J lost 3 bases, V lost 4 bases, and 5 bases had no gene match. CDR3 sequence reads: CASSQPGQGDYEQYF. CDR3 nucleotides: TGTGCCAGCTCACAGCCGGGACAGGGGGACTACGAGCAGTACTTC.

The chain links TRBV2 to TRBJ2-5; weak D call: TRBD1 (6 bases). Trimming took off 3 bases at V and 0 bases at J, with 17 bases between the two ends. CDR3 size: 17 residues. CDR1 is SNHLY and CDR2 is FYNNEI in the germline V gene. CDR3 sequence: CASSDNQAGVYQETQYF. CDR3 DNA sequence: TGTGCCAGCAGTGATAATCAGGCAGGGGTTTACCAAGAGACCCAGTACTTC.

This chain connects TRBV19 to TRBJ1-2; D might be TRBD1 (6 bases). Germline CDR1 and CDR2: LNHDA and SQIVND (reference sequence). This CDR3 spans 15 amino acids. V lost 6 bases and J 7 bases, leaving 21 bases between the germline ends. The CDR3 DNA sequence: TGTGCCAGTAGCCGCCAGGACAGTCTAGGAGGTGGCTACACCTTC. The encoded protein is CASSRQDSLGGGYTF. Using reference TRBV19 and TRBJ1-2 for the parts outside the CDR3, the full variable domain is DGGITQSPKYLFRKEGQNVTLSCEQNLNHDAMYWYRQDPGQGLRLIYYSQIVNDFQKGDIAEGYSVSREKKESFPLTVTSAQKNPTAFYLCASSRQDSLGGGYTFGSGTRLTVV.

V and J are TRBV6-1 and TRBJ2-7; 10 nucleotides line up with TRBD2. V shed 5 bases, J shed 0 bases, and the junction held 4 bases outside the gene matches. The germline V gene has CDR1 MNHNS and CDR2 SASEGT. The CDR3 has 15 amino acids. The CDR3 loop is CASSTGTSDSYEQYF. CDR3 coding DNA: TGTGCCAGCAGTACCGGGACTAGCGACTCCTACGAGCAGTACTTC.

In its sample, this clone was seen once. The chain employs TRBV30 and TRBJ2-3; 7 positions agree with TRBD2. V was pared by 0 bases and J by 4 bases, with 7 bases of the junction left unmatched. This CDR3 region has 15 residues. Per the germline V gene, CDR1 is GTSNPN and CDR2 is SVGIG (reference sequence). The CDR3 coding sequence is TGTGCCTGGAGTGTGTGGGGGGGAGGCGCAGATACGCAGTATTTT. This encodes CAWSVWGGGADTQYF.

The V gene is TRBV11-2, the J gene TRBJ1-3; D unclear. The length of the CDR3 is 14 residues. V dropped 3 bases and J dropped 2 bases, with 8 bases sitting between them. Looked up from germline, CDR1 is SGHAT and CDR2 is FQNNGV. The CDR3 DNA reads as TGTGCCAGCAGCTTCCTAGGAACTGGAAACACCATATATTTT. This sequence encodes CASSFLGTGNTIYF.